This T cell receptor (beta chain) appears in the sequencing data of a study of human T cells and chemical hapten exposure. The germline gives CDR1 ENHRY, CDR2 SYGVKD. The CDR3 spans 12 residues. The germline V and J ends were trimmed by 2 bases and 4 bases, with 5 bases remaining between them. The time point: patch test 1, 2 weeks after DPC sensitization. This sample's treatment: therapeutic diphenylcyclopropenone sensitization with weekly scalp DPC. This clonotype was detected many times. One entry per CDR3 protein results from TCRdb running MiXCR on the RACE reads. The data contain 340,000 or so distinct CDR3 sequences, around 7% of them singletons.

The chain links TRBV10-3 to TRBJ1-1; no clear D gene. The input for sequencing was whole blood, taken in connection with sensitization to the hapten diphenylcyclopropenone (DPC). The receptor was isolated from a woman between 18 and 29 years old with alopecia areata. Some clones in this sample may be carry-over from other donors' samples. Here the CDR3 DNA reads TGTGCCATCAGTGAGGGTCCCACTGAAGCTTTCTTT. Its protein product is CAISEGPTEAFF.